These 29 T cell receptor beta chains were all obtained from the same sample, sequenced in a study of blood T cell repertoires in COVID-19 (dated by TCRdb to about 2020). The library was made by the immunoSEQ multiplex PCR assay. TCRdb stores this immuneACCESS table with in-frame sequences only. Part of the clones is absent; in the studies checked, under half of the shortfall reflects unresolved V genes, and no reason is known for the rest. This sample lists 20,000 to 25,000 clones; 88% were detected once. The ten largest account for about 20% of the sample. The sequencing sample was made of peripheral blood. These receptors came from a man between 65 and 85 years old in a cohort sampled during active COVID-19.

The chain employs TRBV27 and TRBJ2-7; perhaps TRBD1 as D (7 bases). Trimming shortened V by 8 bases and J by 2 bases, and 16 bases separated the two germline ends. CDR1 and CDR2 from the germline V gene are MNHEY and SMNVEV (reference sequence). The CDR3 is 14 amino acids. CDR3 bases: TGTGCCAGCCATAGACAGGGAGGTACCTACGAGCAGTACTTC. It codes for CASHRQGGTYEQYF.

The chain uses TRBV9 and TRBJ2-1; 10 nucleotides line up with TRBD2. The CDR3 is 15 amino acids. V shed 4 bases and J 5 bases; nucleotides not matched to a gene: 6. Germline V gene sequence: CDR1 SGDLS, CDR2 YYNGEE. The chain's CDR3 is CASSLGLAADNEQFF. The CDR3 DNA sequence: TGTGCCAGCAGCCTCGGACTAGCGGCAGACAATGAGCAGTTCTTC.

The chain carries TRBV28 and TRBJ1-2, with 9 nucleotides matching TRBD1. CDR1 and CDR2 from the germline V gene are MDHEN and SYDVKM. The CDR3 is 15 amino acids. With 6 bases clipped from V and 8 bases from J, the junction kept 13 bases outside the gene matches. As DNA, the CDR3 is TGTGCCAGCAGCCGTCCCGGGACAGGGACGAGAGGCTACACCTTC. Translation: CASSRPGTGTRGYTF.

The rearrangement joins TRBV7-2 to TRBJ2-1; 9 nucleotides agree with TRBD1. V shed 6 bases and J 2 bases; nucleotides not matched to a gene: 2. There are 14 residues in the CDR3. CDR1 and CDR2 (germline): SGHTA, FQGNSA. CDR3 in amino acids: CASSRQGAYNEQFF. Written as DNA, the CDR3 is TGTGCCAGCAGTAGACAGGGGGCCTACAATGAGCAGTTCTTC.

The chain is built from TRBV3-1 (or the pseudogene TRBV3-2) and TRBJ2-7, with D perhaps TRBD2 (7 bases). The CDR3 contains 15 residues. V lost 4 bases and J 5 bases, leaving 18 bases between the germline ends. The germline CDR1 and CDR2 sequences are LGHDT and YNNKEL (reference sequence). The CDR3 coding sequence is TGTGCCAGCAGCCCCGGGGGCGGGGGCGTGAACGAGCAGTACTTC. Translated: CASSPGGGGVNEQYF.

The rearrangement joins TRBV2 to TRBJ2-1, with 7 bases that match TRBD2. V shed 6 bases and J 4 bases; nucleotides not matched to a gene: 12. In germline, CDR1 is SNHLY, CDR2 FYNNEI. This CDR3 is built from 16 residues. The CDR3 sequence: CASRKRASGGYNEQFF. DNA of the CDR3: TGTGCCAGCAGGAAAAGGGCTAGCGGAGGGTACAATGAGCAGTTCTTC.

The CDR3 spells CASRGDRGRNQPQHF. DNA for the CDR3: TGTGCCAGCAGGGGGGACAGGGGGCGCAATCAGCCCCAGCATTTT. This chain connects TRBV28 to TRBJ1-5, with 12 bases matching TRBD1. V shed 6 bases and J 2 bases; nucleotides not matched to a gene: 2. The germline V gene has CDR1 MDHEN and CDR2 SYDVKM. The CDR3 has 15 residues. Full variable domain (rest looked up from reference TRBV28 and TRBJ1-5): DVKVTQSSRYLVKRTGEKVFLECVQDMDHENMFWYRQDPGLGLRLIYFSYDVKMKEKGDIPEGYSVSREKKERFSLILESASTNQTSMYLCASRGDRGRNQPQHFGDGTRLSIL.

V usage is TRBV19 and J usage is TRBJ1-1; D is possibly TRBD1 (5 bases). The V gene's germline CDR1 is LNHDA and CDR2 SQIVND (reference sequence). This CDR3 contains 14 residues. Trimming pared 6 bases from V and 0 bases from J, leaving 11 bases between. This CDR3 is CASRGRQLNTEAFF. DNA for the CDR3: TGTGCCAGTAGAGGACGACAGCTGAACACTGAAGCTTTCTTT.

This clone was found once. The chain uses TRBV7-9 and TRBJ1-2; TRBD1 agrees at 10 bases. With V trimmed by 5 bases and J by 4 bases, 10 bases remained unmatched. CDR3 length: 16 amino acids. The germline V gene encodes CDR1 SEHNR and CDR2 FQNEAQ (reference sequence). CDR3 region: CASSPAGTGATYGYTF. As DNA, the CDR3 is TGTGCCAGCAGCCCAGCGGGGACAGGGGCAACCTATGGCTACACCTTC.

The chain combines TRBV18 with TRBJ2-7; 8 bases are a match to TRBD2. Losses at the gene ends were 4 bases for V and 5 bases for J; bases not matched to a gene: 7. This CDR3 contains 14 residues. CDR1 KGHSH and CDR2 LQKENI come from the germline V gene. CDR3 in amino acids: CASSRDREGHEQYF. In DNA form, the CDR3 reads TGTGCCAGCTCACGGGATCGGGAGGGCCACGAGCAGTACTTC. The full variable domain, completed using reference TRBV18 and TRBJ2-7, is NAGVMQNPRHLVRRRGQEARLRCSPMKGHSHVYWYRQLPEEGLKFMVYLQKENIIDESGMPKERFSAEFPKEGPSILRIQQVVRGDSAAYFCASSRDREGHEQYFGPGTRLTVT.

This rearrangement joins TRBV5-1 to TRBJ2-3, with 10 nucleotides matching TRBD2. J lost 5 bases, V lost 5 bases, and 8 bases had no gene match. From germline, CDR1 is SGHRS and CDR2 YFSETQ. The CDR3 consists of 15 residues. This CDR3 reads CASRPLAGGGDTQYF. The CDR3 DNA is TGCGCCAGCAGGCCCTTAGCGGGAGGAGGAGATACGCAGTATTTT.

The chain employs TRBV10-3 and TRBJ2-7; maybe TRBD1 (6 bases). This CDR3 region has 11 residues. CDR1 is ENHRY, CDR2 SYGVKD, per germline. V shed 6 bases and J shed 6 bases, with 9 bases lying between them. CDR3 nucleotide sequence: TGTGCCATCAGCAGGGGCATCGAGCAGTACTTC. This sequence encodes CAISRGIEQYF.

The chain links TRBV28 to TRBJ1-6; D might be TRBD1 (6 bases). This CDR3 comprises 16 residues. Trimming took off 10 bases at V and 5 bases at J, with 21 bases between the two ends. Germline-derived CDR1 and CDR2 are MDHEN and SYDVKM. The CDR3 region is CATNSPGAADNSPLHF. CDR3 DNA: TGTGCCACAAACTCCCCAGGGGCAGCGGATAATTCACCCCTCCACTTT.

V and J are TRBV7-2 and TRBJ2-7, with TRBD2 matching 8 bases. The J segment lost 1 base and the V segment lost 5 bases, leaving 7 bases of the junction unmatched. The CDR3 contains 15 residues. Germline V gives CDR1 SGHTA, CDR2 FQGNSA. The CDR3 reads CASSPKSGSSYEQYF. CDR3 in DNA: TGTGCCAGCAGCCCGAAAAGCGGGAGTTCCTACGAGCAGTACTTC.

This clone was found once. This chain links TRBV7-2 with TRBJ1-5; TRBD1 might be the D (6 bases). Germline assignment: CDR1 SGHTA and CDR2 FQGNSA. V was cut by 4 bases and J by 0 bases, with 13 bases left in between. The CDR3 is 16 residues long. DNA of the CDR3: TGTGCCAGCAGCTCATCCTACAGGGATAGCAATCAGCCCCAGCATTTT. Amino acid sequence: CASSSSYRDSNQPQHF.

The DNA of the CDR3 is TGTGCCAGCAGGGAAAGTTGGAGACAGGGGAGTAACAATGAGCAGTTCTTC. It encodes CASRESWRQGSNNEQFF. The chain uses TRBV6-1 and TRBJ2-1, with 8 bases fitting TRBD1. Trimming took 6 bases from V and 5 from J; bases not matched to a gene: 15. The CDR3 loop spans 17 amino acids. Germline CDR1 and CDR2: MNHNS and SASEGT.

The chain recombines TRBV6-6 with TRBJ2-5; 12 bases match TRBD2. Germline CDR1 is MNHNY and CDR2 is SVGAGI (reference sequence). CDR3 length: 14 residues. The trim removed 6 bases at V and 5 bases at J, leaving 4 bases unmatched. CDR3 sequence: CASSGLAGWETQYF. CDR3 bases: TGTGCCAGCAGCGGACTAGCGGGATGGGAGACCCAGTACTTC.

J is TRBJ1-4 and V is TRBV6-5; the match to TRBD1 covers 7 bases. Looked up from germline, CDR1 is MNHEY and CDR2 is SVGAGI. After removal of 7 bases from V and 7 bases from J, the junction contained 9 bases not matched to a gene. The CDR3 is 14 amino acids. The CDR3 region is CASNEDRVVEKLFF. The CDR3 nucleotides read TGTGCCAGCAACGAAGACAGGGTAGTTGAAAAACTGTTTTTT.

This chain connects TRBV5-6 to TRBJ2-7; TRBD2 matches 7 bases. Unmatched junction bases numbered 2, after V lost 4 bases and J lost 4 bases. The CDR3 spans 12 residues. Germline V CDR1 and CDR2: SGHDT, YYEEEE. The CDR3 loop reads CASSRTRYEQYF. Here the CDR3 DNA reads TGTGCCAGCAGCCGGACTAGATACGAGCAGTACTTC.

The chain couples TRBV7-9 to TRBJ2-3; 7 bases are a match to TRBD1. Germline CDR1 reads SEHNR; CDR2 reads FQNEAQ (reference sequence). The junction had 6 bases not matched to a gene; V was cut back by 5 bases and J by 7 bases. The CDR3 is made up of 13 amino acids. CDR3 nucleotide sequence: TGTGCCAGCAGCCCCAAGGGGGCTAATACGCAGTATTTT. Translating gives CASSPKGANTQYF. Full variable domain (outside the CDR3, taken from reference TRBV7-9 and TRBJ2-3): DTGVSQNPRHKITKRGQNVTFRCDPISEHNRLYWYRQTLGQGPEFLTYFQNEAQLEKSRLLSDRFSAERPKGSFSTLEIQRTEQGDSAMYLCASSPKGANTQYFGPGTRLTVL.

J is TRBJ2-5 and V is TRBV28; the D gene is possibly TRBD1 (7 bases). This CDR3 spans 15 amino acids. The germline CDR1 and CDR2 sequences are MDHEN and SYDVKM. V lost 3 bases and J 5 bases, leaving 16 bases between the germline ends. The CDR3 nucleotides read TGTGCCAGCAGTTTTCCCCTGACAGGGAGGGAGACCCAGTACTTC. This gives the protein CASSFPLTGRETQYF.

The V call is TRBV5-1, the J call TRBJ1-5, with unresolved D. The CDR3 runs 14 residues. Germline loops: CDR1 SGHRS, CDR2 YFSETQ. Deletions cut 0 bases from V and 2 bases from J, with 6 bases between. The CDR3 region is CASSLGAGNQPQHF. The CDR3 coding sequence is TGCGCCAGCAGCTTGGGAGCGGGCAATCAGCCCCAGCATTTT.

The chain employs TRBV6-5 and TRBJ2-3, with 12 bases lining up with TRBD1. From germline, CDR1 is MNHEY and CDR2 SVGAGI. The CDR3 loop spans 14 amino acids. V trimming: 6 bases; J trimming: 7 bases; junction bases outside the gene matches: 5. The CDR3 loop reads CASSPGQGAHTQYF. CDR3 DNA sequence: TGTGCCAGCAGCCCGGGACAGGGGGCACATACGCAGTATTTT.

The gene calls are TRBV28 and TRBJ1-5, with D possibly matching TRBD1 (6 bases). The CDR3 covers 15 residues. Germline assignment: CDR1 MDHEN and CDR2 SYDVKM. Trimming left V 6 bases short and J 0 bases short, with 12 bases between. The CDR3 DNA sequence: TGTGCCAGCAGACTCGACAGGACTAGCAATCAGCCCCAGCATTTT. Translated: CASRLDRTSNQPQHF.

The chain has TRBV18 and TRBJ2-7; possibly TRBD1 for D (5 bases). The CDR3 is made up of 14 amino acids. Germline V gene data show CDR1 as KGHSH and CDR2 as LQKENI. Trimming pared 8 bases from V and 0 bases from J, leaving 14 bases between. The CDR3 here is CASPPLDNSYEQYF. The CDR3 coding sequence is TGTGCCAGCCCCCCTTTGGACAACTCCTACGAGCAGTACTTC.

The rearrangement uses TRBV5-8 and TRBJ2-5, with 9 bases that match TRBD1. There are 16 residues in the CDR3. CDR1 SGHTS and CDR2 YDEGEE come from the germline V gene. After removal of 2 bases from V and 1 base from J, the junction contained 6 bases not matched to a gene. Here the CDR3 reads CASSLPGQGFQETQYF. CDR3 sequence (DNA): TGTGCCAGCAGCTTACCCGGACAGGGGTTCCAAGAGACCCAGTACTTC.

The chain carries TRBV9 and TRBJ2-5, with 9 positions matching TRBD2. V shed 0 bases, J shed 4 bases, and the junction held 4 bases outside the gene matches. CDR1 and CDR2 from the germline V gene are SGDLS and YYNGEE. This CDR3 has 15 residues. CDR3 in amino acids: CASSVGLAGIETQYF. The DNA for the CDR3 is TGTGCCAGCAGCGTAGGGCTAGCGGGAATAGAGACCCAGTACTTC.

This clone was observed a single time. The chain carries TRBV29-1 and TRBJ2-1, with D uncertain. This CDR3 region has 11 residues. The germline V gene has CDR1 SQVTM and CDR2 ANQGSEA. Trimming took off 7 bases at V and 4 bases at J, with 8 bases between the two ends. Written as DNA, the CDR3 is TGCAGCGCAAACATTTACAATGAGCAGTTCTTC. Translated, it gives CSANIYNEQFF.

V gene TRBV6-5 combines with J gene TRBJ1-2; D gene uncertain. The V end was cut by 1 base, the J end by 8 bases, with 11 bases between. CDR3 length equals 13 residues. Germline CDR1 and CDR2: MNHEY and SVGAGI. This CDR3 is CASSYLTGVGYTF. The CDR3 coding sequence is TGTGCCAGCAGTTACTTAACCGGGGTGGGCTACACCTTC.